This T cell receptor (beta chain) was sequenced in a study of blood T cell repertoires in COVID-19. The germline gives CDR1 SGHTA, CDR2 FQGTGA. With 0 bases clipped from V and 1 base from J, the junction kept 2 bases outside the gene matches. This CDR3 contains 15 residues. Profiling relied on immunoSEQ multiplex PCR, and the TCRdb table lists in-frame clones only, not all of them. This sample has about 120,000 clones, with roughly 89% found just once. Sequences were obtained from peripheral blood. This clonotype was sampled from a woman aged 55-69 years with COVID-19, enrolled during active disease. The chain uses TRBV7-3 and TRBJ2-5; TRBD1 agrees at 7 bases. CDR3 in DNA: TGTGCCAGCAGCTTAACGGGACAGCCCCAAGAGACCCAGTACTTC. Translation: CASSLTGQPQETQYF.